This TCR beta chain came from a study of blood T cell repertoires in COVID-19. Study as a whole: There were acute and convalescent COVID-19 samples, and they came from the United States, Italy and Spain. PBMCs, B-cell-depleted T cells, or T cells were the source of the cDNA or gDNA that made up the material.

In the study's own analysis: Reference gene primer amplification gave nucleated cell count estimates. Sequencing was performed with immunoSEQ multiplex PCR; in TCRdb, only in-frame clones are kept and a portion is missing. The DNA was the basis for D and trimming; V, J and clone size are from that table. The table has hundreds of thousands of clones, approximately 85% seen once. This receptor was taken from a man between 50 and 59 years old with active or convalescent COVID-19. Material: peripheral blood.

This CDR3 reads CASSQSPTGADGYTF. The CDR3 bases are TGTGCCAGCAGCCAAAGCCCAACAGGGGCCGATGGCTACACCTTC. The V gene is TRBV6-5, the J gene TRBJ1-2; 7 bases line up with TRBD1. V shed 6 bases and J 6 bases; nucleotides not matched to a gene: 13. CDR1 is MNHEY and CDR2 is SVGAGI in the germline V gene. This CDR3 region has 15 residues.